This record concerns one TCR beta chain sequence. Its antigen is still unknown. The PCR used 60 Vbeta and 13 Jbeta primers. Generated by immunoSEQ multiplex PCR, the TCRdb table keeps only in-frame clones and is missing some. The table lists 160,000 or so clones, 75% of them singletons. These data are taken from a study of cytomegalovirus exposure and HLA in healthy donors. Overall study findings and caveats: Roughly even sequencing depth across donors was the assumption behind the presence/absence analyses. Some segments of the V type, notably TRBV6-2 and TRBV6-3, were excluded as indistinguishable. Previously analyzed data showed that most TCR beta V segments were productive at a frequency of about 90% or about 30%.

This CDR3 region has 16 residues. Germline lookup yields CDR1 SNHLY and CDR2 FYNNEI. Trimming stripped 4 bases from V and 6 bases from J, with 20 bases between. J is TRBJ2-3 and V is TRBV2, with unresolved D. The sequence came from a female donor in good health and CMV-seronegative. The material sequenced was PBMCs. CDR3 nucleotide sequence: TGTGCCAGCAGTGGTCAGAGGCGCCTCAGTAGGGATACGCAGTATTTT. This encodes CASSGQRRLSRDTQYF.